These 30 T cell receptor beta chains were sequenced from one sample in a study of cytomegalovirus exposure and HLA in healthy donors listed by TCRdb under 2017. The library was obtained by the immunoSEQ multiplex PCR assay. The multiplex PCR relied on a mix of 60 forward primers for TCR Vbeta segments and 13 reverse primers for TCR Jbeta segments. What TCRdb holds here is the immuneACCESS table cut down to in-frame rearrangements. Part of the clones is not present; checked against another copy, under half of the missing clones reflect an unresolved V gene, and the others are unexplained. Here the sample has about 180,000 clones; roughly three quarters occur a single time. Jointly, the top ten make up 2% to 3% of the sample. The sequenced material came from PBMCs. Every receptor here comes from a woman aged 25 to 39 in good health and CMV-seropositive.

The CDR3 is CASSDPGSGANVLTF. CDR3 in DNA: TGTGCCAGCAGTGACCCGGGCTCTGGGGCCAACGTCCTGACTTTC. V gene TRBV6-6 combines with J gene TRBJ2-6; D gene uncertain. With 5 bases removed from V and 0 bases from J, the gap between germline ends came to 8 bases. The length of the CDR3 is 15 residues. The germline CDR1 and CDR2 sequences are MNHNY and SVGAGI (reference sequence).

This clone was seen a handful of times. The rearrangement uses TRBV12-5 and TRBJ1-1, with D perhaps TRBD1 (6 bases). Germline CDR1 reads LGHNT; CDR2 reads FRNRAP. The germline V and J ends were trimmed by 8 bases and 2 bases, with 12 bases remaining between them. This CDR3 spans 13 amino acids. This chain's CDR3 is CASIEQGNTEAFF. The CDR3 coding sequence is TGTGCTAGTATCGAACAGGGAAACACTGAAGCTTTCTTT. The full variable domain, its missing parts supplied by reference TRBV12-5 and TRBJ1-1, is DARVTQTPRHKVTEMGQEVTMRCQPILGHNTVFWYRQTMMQGLELLAYFRNRAPLDDSGMPKDRFSAEMPDATLATLKIQPSEPRDSAVYFCASIEQGNTEAFFGQGTRLTVV.

This chain links TRBV18 with TRBJ2-3; D is perhaps TRBD1 (5 bases). The CDR3 contains 16 residues. CDR1 and CDR2 (germline): KGHSH, LQKENI. Trimming stripped 0 bases from V and 2 bases from J, with 12 bases between. CDR3 in amino acids: CASSPPQGGPTDTQYF. The CDR3 region has the DNA TGTGCCAGCTCACCACCGCAGGGTGGCCCCACAGATACGCAGTATTTT.

This clone was seen just once. The chain employs TRBV10-3 and TRBJ2-3, with a possible D match to TRBD1 (5 bases). V lost 10 bases and J lost 5, with 16 bases in between. This CDR3 has 13 residues. CDR1 is ENHRY and CDR2 is SYGVKD in the germline V gene. The DNA of the CDR3 is TGTGCCACCCTCAGGGTATTAGGAGATACGCAGTATTTT. Residues: CATLRVLGDTQYF.

This clone was picked up one time. CDR3 DNA sequence: TGCGCCAGCAGCCAACGTATAGGGGCTAGCGGGGGGGGAGGCGAGCAGTACTTC. It codes for CASSQRIGASGGGGEQYF. J is TRBJ2-7 and V is TRBV4-3; 12 positions agree with TRBD2. Germline V gene data show CDR1 as LGHNA and CDR2 as YSLEER. The CDR3 loop spans 18 amino acids. V shed 2 bases, J shed 6 bases, and the junction held 14 bases outside the gene matches.

This clone was seen only a few times. The junction departs from the called germline gene at one end, perhaps through a read error. The rearrangement links TRBV7-9 to TRBJ1-6; D may be TRBD1 (6 bases). The CDR3 contains 16 residues. CDR1 SEHNR and CDR2 FQNEAQ come from the germline V gene (reference sequence). This CDR3 is CSSSPTTGRGNSPLHF. The CDR3 DNA reads as TGTTCCAGCAGCCCGACTACTGGCAGGGGAAACTCACCCCTCCACTTT.

The rearrangement joins TRBV6-6 to TRBJ1-3, with no clear D. Germline CDR1 reads MNHNY; CDR2 reads SVGAGI (reference sequence). The V gene lost 7 bases and the J gene lost 4 bases, with 14 bases spanning the gap. CDR3 length: 14 amino acids. The CDR3 sequence is CASITGAQGNTIYF. The CDR3, as DNA: TGTGCCAGCATAACCGGTGCCCAAGGAAACACCATATATTTT.

This chain connects TRBV4-2 to TRBJ1-6; tentatively, D is TRBD1 (5 bases). Per the germline V gene, CDR1 is LGHNA and CDR2 is YNFKEQ. V was pared by 0 bases and J by 6 bases, with 12 bases between. CDR3 size: 16 residues. CDR3: CASSQDLGGGNSPLHF. CDR3 nucleotides: TGTGCCAGCAGCCAAGATCTTGGGGGGGGTAATTCACCCCTCCACTTT.

Only a few counts were recorded for this clone. The chain joins TRBV5-1 to TRBJ1-5; maybe TRBD1 (5 bases). This CDR3 comprises 15 residues. V lost 0 bases, J lost 0 bases, and 7 bases lay in between. The V gene's germline CDR1 is SGHRS and CDR2 YFSETQ. The CDR3 coding sequence is TGCGCCAGCAGCTTGGAAGGGGATAGCAATCAGCCCCAGCATTTT. It translates to CASSLEGDSNQPQHF.

The chain combines TRBV18 with TRBJ2-7, with D perhaps matching TRBD1 (6 bases). Germline V lookup: CDR1 KGHSH, CDR2 LQKENI. The CDR3 consists of 14 residues. V lost 5 bases and J 3 bases, leaving 14 bases between the germline ends. The CDR3 is CASSMRTARYEQYF. The CDR3 DNA sequence: TGTGCCAGCTCAATGCGGACAGCCCGCTACGAGCAGTACTTC. The complete variable domain, with remaining parts taken from reference TRBV18 and TRBJ2-7, reads NAGVMQNPRHLVRRRGQEARLRCSPMKGHSHVYWYRQLPEEGLKFMVYLQKENIIDESGMPKERFSAEFPKEGPSILRIQQVVRGDSAAYFCASSMRTARYEQYFGPGTRLTVT.

The V and J genes are TRBV27 and TRBJ2-7; D possibly corresponds to TRBD1 (6 bases). Trimming stripped 6 bases from V and 0 bases from J, with 24 bases between. CDR1 and CDR2 from the germline V gene are MNHEY and SMNVEV (reference sequence). The CDR3 runs to 18 residues. This CDR3 reads CASSPRTGTMEFSYEQYF. CDR3 nucleotides: TGTGCCAGCAGCCCGAGAACCGGGACAATGGAATTCTCCTACGAGCAGTACTTC.

This clone was seen a few times. The chain joins TRBV21-1 to TRBJ2-7; the table's D call TRBD1 went unverified against the DNA. TRBV21-1 is a documented pseudogene. This CDR3 is built from 15 residues. The CDR3 sequence is CASSKGWDREVEQYF. The CDR3 DNA is TGTGCCAGCAGCAAGGGATGGGACAGAGAGGTCGAGCAGTACTTC.

This chain joins TRBV5-8 and TRBJ1-2; D possibly corresponds to TRBD1 (5 bases). The CDR3 extends over 16 amino acids. Trimming shortened V by 2 bases and J by 8 bases, and 22 bases separated the two germline ends. Germline V gene sequence: CDR1 SGHTS, CDR2 YDEGEE. CDR3 coding DNA: TGTGCCAGCAGCTTAATCCCCGGGGGTGGGCCTAACGGCTACACCTTC. Its protein product is CASSLIPGGGPNGYTF.

The rearrangement links TRBV7-9 to TRBJ2-3, with TRBD2 identical over 9 bases. Looked up from germline, CDR1 is SEHNR and CDR2 is FQNEAQ (reference sequence). V lost 1 base to trimming and J lost 3 bases; unmatched junction nucleotides: 8. The CDR3 consists of 17 residues. The CDR3 is CASSLGVGTSRTDTQYF. CDR3 in DNA: TGTGCCAGCAGCTTAGGGGTTGGGACTAGCCGTACAGATACGCAGTATTTT. Drawing the rest from reference TRBV7-9 and TRBJ2-3, the complete variable domain is DTGVSQNPRHKITKRGQNVTFRCDPISEHNRLYWYRQTLGQGPEFLTYFQNEAQLEKSRLLSDRFSAERPKGSFSTLEIQRTEQGDSAMYLCASSLGVGTSRTDTQYFGPGTRLTVL.

The chain is built from TRBV7-2 and TRBJ2-7; 10 bases map to TRBD2. Looked up from germline, CDR1 is SGHTA and CDR2 is FQGNSA. This CDR3 region has 16 residues. The ends lost 0 bases at V and 2 bases at J; junction bases unmatched: 4. In DNA, the CDR3 is TGTGCCAGCAGCTTAGCGAGCGGGGGGGCCCCCTACGAGCAGTACTTC. This translates into CASSLASGGAPYEQYF.

The V and J genes are TRBV28 and TRBJ1-1; D is undetermined. Germline V gene data show CDR1 as MDHEN and CDR2 as SYDVKM. This CDR3 spans 14 amino acids. V was cut by 3 bases and J by 0 bases, with 8 bases left in between. This chain's CDR3 is CASSLPRVNTEAFF. CDR3 coding DNA: TGTGCCAGCAGTTTGCCCCGAGTGAACACTGAAGCTTTCTTT.

This chain connects TRBV7-2 to TRBJ1-4; 9 bases are a match to TRBD1. The germline V gene encodes CDR1 SGHTA and CDR2 FQGNSA. CDR3 length: 15 residues. With 1 base clipped from V and 14 bases from J, the junction kept 11 bases outside the gene matches. DNA of the CDR3: TGTGCCAGCAGCTTAGGGGGGACAGGGCGTGGAGGCCTGTTTTTT. Translated: CASSLGGTGRGGLFF.

The chain carries TRBV2 and TRBJ2-5; no firm D call. V was shortened by 1 base and J by 1 base, with 10 bases between the two germline ends. The CDR3 covers 15 residues. CDR1 and CDR2 (germline): SNHLY, FYNNEI. The DNA for the CDR3 is TGTGCCAGCAGTGAAGATGAGAGTTCCCAAGAGACCCAGTACTTC. Translated, it gives CASSEDESSQETQYF.

This clone was counted between two and nine times. This chain joins TRBV6-5 and TRBJ1-5, with D hard to call. Germline loops: CDR1 MNHEY, CDR2 SVGAGI. The ends were cut back, 4 bases at V and 0 bases at J, with 4 bases in the middle. This CDR3 comprises 13 residues. DNA of the CDR3: TGTGCCAGCAGTTCACATAGCAATCAGCCCCAGCATTTT. This sequence encodes CASSSHSNQPQHF.

V usage is TRBV18 and J usage is TRBJ2-7; 9 nucleotides agree with TRBD2. Germline V lookup: CDR1 KGHSH, CDR2 LQKENI. There are 15 residues in the CDR3. Trimming at V came to 6 bases and at J to 7 bases, leaving 13 bases not matched to a gene. CDR3 sequence: CASSPPGTSLGEQYF. As DNA, the CDR3 is TGTGCCAGCTCGCCGCCCGGGACTAGCTTGGGTGAGCAGTACTTC. Full variable domain (remainder filled in from reference TRBV18 and TRBJ2-7): NAGVMQNPRHLVRRRGQEARLRCSPMKGHSHVYWYRQLPEEGLKFMVYLQKENIIDESGMPKERFSAEFPKEGPSILRIQQVVRGDSAAYFCASSPPGTSLGEQYFGPGTRLTVT.

The chain couples TRBV6-4 to TRBJ2-7; weak D call: TRBD1 (5 bases). CDR3 length equals 14 residues. Germline CDR1 reads MRHNA; CDR2 reads SNTAGT. Trimming removed 4 bases from V and 4 bases from J, with 14 bases in between. In nucleotides, the CDR3 is TGTGCCAGCAGTGGCTCACAGGAGACTTACGAGCAGTACTTC. Its protein product is CASSGSQETYEQYF.

The chain links TRBV5-1 to TRBJ2-1, with 15 bases fitting TRBD2. The CDR3 extends over 15 amino acids. With 4 bases clipped from V and 7 bases from J, the junction kept 3 bases outside the gene matches. Germline V gene sequence: CDR1 SGHRS, CDR2 YFSETQ. CDR3 nucleotide sequence: TGCGCCAGCAGCCCGGGGACTAGCGGGGGGAATGAGCAGTTCTTC. It specifies CASSPGTSGGNEQFF. Drawing the rest from reference TRBV5-1 and TRBJ2-1, the complete variable domain is KAGVTQTPRYLIKTRGQQVTLSCSPISGHRSVSWYQQTPGQGLQFLFEYFSETQRNKGNFPGRFSGRQFSNSRSEMNVSTLELGDSALYLCASSPGTSGGNEQFFGPGTRLTVL.

About this clone: The junction does not match germline at one end; this may be a read error. The V gene is TRBV10-3, the J gene TRBJ2-1, with D maybe TRBD2 (5 bases). The CDR3 extends over 15 amino acids. Germline lookup yields CDR1 ENHRY and CDR2 SYGVKD. This chain's CDR3 is CAIGEYEGGYNEQFF. The CDR3 DNA reads TGTGCCATCGGTGAGTATGAGGGTGGTTACAATGAGCAGTTCTTC.

V and J are TRBV5-1 and TRBJ1-4; tentative D call: TRBD1 (6 bases). This CDR3 is built from 16 residues. V was clipped by 4 bases and J by 0 bases, with 13 bases between them. Germline CDR1 SGHRS, CDR2 YFSETQ. This chain's CDR3 is CASSTKGQTTNEKLFF. The CDR3, as DNA: TGCGCCAGCAGCACCAAAGGACAGACAACTAATGAAAAACTGTTTTTT.

The chain joins TRBV9 to TRBJ2-1; 9 bases are shared with TRBD2. Germline CDR1 is SGDLS and CDR2 is YYNGEE. V trimming: 4 bases; J trimming: 7 bases; junction bases outside the gene matches: 12. The CDR3 runs to 16 residues. The CDR3 reads CASSTWGGGAGNEQFF. The CDR3 DNA follows: TGTGCCAGCAGCACTTGGGGCGGGGGGGCTGGGAATGAGCAGTTCTTC.

This clone has only one observation. V usage is TRBV7-9 and J usage is TRBJ2-5; TRBD1 agrees at 11 bases. Germline CDR1 reads SEHNR; CDR2 reads FQNEAQ (reference sequence). V was clipped by 5 bases and J by 9 bases; unmatched bases: 8. The CDR3 has 14 amino acids. This CDR3 is CASSPDRGLEAQYF. Written as DNA, the CDR3 is TGTGCCAGCAGCCCGGACAGGGGGCTTGAGGCCCAGTACTTC.

V usage is TRBV7-9 and J usage is TRBJ2-3; 10 nucleotides agree with TRBD2. Germline CDR1 and CDR2: SEHNR and FQNEAQ (reference sequence). The CDR3 runs to 18 residues. Trimming took 0 bases from V and 5 from J; bases not matched to a gene: 11. The CDR3 spells CASSLALGASGGLDTQYF. As DNA, the CDR3 is TGTGCCAGCAGCTTAGCGCTTGGCGCTAGCGGGGGATTAGATACGCAGTATTTT.

The CDR3 spells CASSPGTGAGELFF. The CDR3 nucleotides are TGCGCCAGCAGTCCCGGGACAGGGGCCGGGGAGCTGTTTTTT. The V gene is TRBV10-1, the J gene TRBJ2-2; TRBD1 matches at 10 bases. The CDR3 has 14 amino acids. Germline loops: CDR1 WNHNN, CDR2 SYGVQD (reference sequence). The V and J ends lost 5 bases and 6 bases, in that order; junction bases with no gene match: 3.

The chain employs TRBV10-2 and TRBJ2-7; 7 nucleotides align to TRBD1. Germline CDR1 is WSHSY and CDR2 is SAAADI. CDR3 length: 14 amino acids. V lost 5 bases and J lost 2; bases outside the gene matches: 6. In nucleotides, the CDR3 is TGCGCCAGCAGTCCCGACAGGGTCACCTACGAGCAGTACTTC. This translates into CASSPDRVTYEQYF.

The chain has TRBV7-8 and TRBJ1-2; 10 nucleotides align to TRBD1. This CDR3 has 16 residues. The V and J ends lost 5 bases and 3 bases, in that order; junction bases with no gene match: 9. CDR1 is SGHVS, CDR2 FQNEAQ, per germline. Here the CDR3 DNA reads TGTGCCAGCAGCAAAGCCAGGACAGGGGGGGACTATGGCTACACCTTC. This translates into CASSKARTGGDYGYTF. The whole variable domain, filled in from reference TRBV7-8 and TRBJ1-2, reads GAGVSQSPRYKVAKRGQDVALRCDPISGHVSLFWYQQALGQGPEFLTYFQNEAQLDKSGLPSDRFFAERPEGSVSTLKIQRTQQEDSAVYLCASSKARTGGDYGYTFGSGTRLTVV.